The clone carrying this TCR beta chain was found many times. Antigen specificity is unknown. CDR3 length: 12 amino acids. CDR1 DFQATT and CDR2 SNEGSKA come from the germline V gene (reference sequence). Deletions cut 3 bases from V and 1 base from J, with 6 bases between. The record originates from a study of T-cell reconstitution after alpha-beta-depleted transplantation in children. Findings and limits, study-wide: Counts and diversity of T cells one year after transplant came mostly from newly produced T cells. Expanded graft clones, several hundred of them, were reportedly the source of alpha-beta T cells about two months after transplant. Where some patients showed high TCRbeta diversity at day 60, it came from recipient T cells and thymic progenitors that had survived.

Construction of the TCRbeta library involved unique molecular identifiers. TCRdb independently ran MiXCR on the PCR reads; one entry per CDR3 protein. The repertoire has hundreds of thousands of distinct CDR3 sequences, 23% of them found once; the top ten carry 12% to 15%. Material: PBMCs, mostly from graft donor cells, obtained 360 days after TCRalphabeta/CD19-depleted stem cell transplant. The sequence was obtained from a boy under two years old who had a stem cell transplant for acute myeloid leukemia, so the T cells may come from the graft donor. V usage is TRBV20-1 and J usage is TRBJ1-1, with D uncertain. The CDR3: CSASLPNTEAFF. The DNA for the CDR3 is TGCAGTGCTAGTCTCCCGAACACTGAAGCTTTCTTT.